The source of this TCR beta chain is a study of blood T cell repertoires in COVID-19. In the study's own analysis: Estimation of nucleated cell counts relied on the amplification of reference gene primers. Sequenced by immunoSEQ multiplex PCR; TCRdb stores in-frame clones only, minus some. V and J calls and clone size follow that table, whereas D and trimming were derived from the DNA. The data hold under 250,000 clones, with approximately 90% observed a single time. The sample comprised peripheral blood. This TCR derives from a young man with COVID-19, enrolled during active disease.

The CDR3 spells CASSWGQGAGDTQYF. The CDR3, as DNA: TGTGCCAGCAGCTGGGGACAGGGGGCAGGAGATACGCAGTATTTT. J is TRBJ2-3 and V is TRBV7-6; 12 bases line up with TRBD1. Germline CDR1 reads SGHVS; CDR2 reads FNYEAQ. The CDR3 has 15 amino acids. V was pared by 4 bases and J by 5 bases, with 4 bases of the junction left unmatched.